The sequence of this T cell receptor (delta chain) was determined in a study of γδ T cells in repeated Plasmodium falciparum infection. About the research overall: The natural-infection arm compared Malian children under seasonal malaria with matched Australian children. The study's findings and limits: Compared with Australian children, Malian Vdelta2-negative repertoires seemed more clonal, less diverse, less shared. Vgamma9/Vdelta2+ repertoires stayed stably polyclonal over time and infection. Malian donors came from one small rural village, predominantly one ethnic group.

Gammadelta T cells were flow-sorted from PBMC into Vgamma9/Vdelta2+ and Vdelta2-negative populations for bulk analysis. TCRdb reanalysed the multiplex PCR reads via CATT. The sample carries 75,000 to 95,000 delta-chain clones, 0.75% to 1% recorded once. The sample holds many counts of this clone. Its antigen remains unidentified. Within the sample, other DNA sequences also encode this same CDR3. The CDR3 totals 20 residues. With 1 base clipped from V and 5 bases from J, the junction kept 21 bases outside the gene matches. Germline V gene lookup returns CDR1 TSWWSYY and CDR2 QGS. V and J are TRDV1 and TRDJ1; 8 bases are shared with TRDD3. Material for sequencing was gamma-delta T cells from blood. The sequence was obtained from a pool of human donors (malaria-infected and uninfected, not separated). CDR3 sequence (DNA): TGTGCTCTTGGGGAACCGTCTCCTACTACTGGGGGGGTATCAGGAGATAAACTCATCTTT. This gives the protein CALGEPSPTTGGVSGDKLIF.